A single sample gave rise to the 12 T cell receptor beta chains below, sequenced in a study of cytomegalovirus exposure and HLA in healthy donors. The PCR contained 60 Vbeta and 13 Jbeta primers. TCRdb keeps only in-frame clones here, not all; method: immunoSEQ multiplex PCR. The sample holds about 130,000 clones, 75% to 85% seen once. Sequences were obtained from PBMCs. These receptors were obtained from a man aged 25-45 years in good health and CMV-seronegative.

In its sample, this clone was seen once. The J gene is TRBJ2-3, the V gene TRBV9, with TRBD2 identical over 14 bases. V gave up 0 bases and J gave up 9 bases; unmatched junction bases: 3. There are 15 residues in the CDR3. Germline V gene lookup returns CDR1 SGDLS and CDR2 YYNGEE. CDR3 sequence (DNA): TGTGCCAGCAGCGTAGTGACTAGCGGGAGGGAAACGCAGTATTTT. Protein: CASSVVTSGRETQYF.

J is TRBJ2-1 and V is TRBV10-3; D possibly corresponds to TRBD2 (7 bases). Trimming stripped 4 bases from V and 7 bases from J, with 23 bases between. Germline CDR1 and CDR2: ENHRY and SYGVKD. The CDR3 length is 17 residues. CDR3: CAISGRREGGISNEQFF. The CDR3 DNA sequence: TGTGCCATCAGTGGGAGGAGGGAGGGGGGGATATCGAATGAGCAGTTCTTC.

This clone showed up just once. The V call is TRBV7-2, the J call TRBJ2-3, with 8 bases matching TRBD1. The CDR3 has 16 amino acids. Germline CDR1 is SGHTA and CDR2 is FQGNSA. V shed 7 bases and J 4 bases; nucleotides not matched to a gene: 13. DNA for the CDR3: TGTGCCAGCAAAGATCAGGGGGCCCGGGGACCAGATACGCAGTATTTT. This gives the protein CASKDQGARGPDTQYF.

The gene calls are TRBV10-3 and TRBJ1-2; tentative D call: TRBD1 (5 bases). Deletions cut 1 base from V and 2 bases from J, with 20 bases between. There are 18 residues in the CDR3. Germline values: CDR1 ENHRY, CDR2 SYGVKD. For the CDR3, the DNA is TGTGCCATCAGTGAGTTCGTGGCGACAGCCACACCGAACTATGGCTACACCTTC. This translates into CAISEFVATATPNYGYTF.

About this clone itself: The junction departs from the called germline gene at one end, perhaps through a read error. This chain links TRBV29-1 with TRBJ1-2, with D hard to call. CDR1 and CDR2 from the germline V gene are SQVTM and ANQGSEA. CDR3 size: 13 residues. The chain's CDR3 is CSVEAERNYGYPF. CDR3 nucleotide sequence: TGCAGCGTTGAAGCAGAGCGTAACTATGGCTACCCCTTC.

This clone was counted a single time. The CDR3 region has the DNA TGTGCCAGCAGCTACCGGGACAGGGGGCCTGGGGCCAACGTCCTGACTTTC. Amino acid sequence: CASSYRDRGPGANVLTF. The V call is TRBV5-4, the J call TRBJ2-6; 12 positions agree with TRBD1. Losses at the gene ends were 3 bases for V and 2 bases for J; bases not matched to a gene: 3. Germline V gives CDR1 SGHNT, CDR2 YYREEE (reference sequence). The length of the CDR3 is 17 residues.

This CDR3 reads CASSDLGGTDTQYF. CDR3 coding DNA: TGCGCCAGCAGTGATCTGGGAGGGACAGATACGCAGTATTTT. The chain employs TRBV10-2 and TRBJ2-3; 7 positions agree with TRBD2. Germline assignment: CDR1 WSHSY and CDR2 SAAADI. After removal of 3 bases from V and 3 bases from J, the junction contained 3 bases not matched to a gene. The CDR3 has 14 amino acids.

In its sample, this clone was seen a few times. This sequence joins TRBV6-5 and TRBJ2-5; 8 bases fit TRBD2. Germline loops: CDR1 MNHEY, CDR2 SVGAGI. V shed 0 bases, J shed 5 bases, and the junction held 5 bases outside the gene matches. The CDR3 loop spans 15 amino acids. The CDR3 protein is CASSYSWSGGETQYF. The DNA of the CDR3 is TGTGCCAGCAGTTACTCGTGGTCGGGAGGGGAGACCCAGTACTTC.

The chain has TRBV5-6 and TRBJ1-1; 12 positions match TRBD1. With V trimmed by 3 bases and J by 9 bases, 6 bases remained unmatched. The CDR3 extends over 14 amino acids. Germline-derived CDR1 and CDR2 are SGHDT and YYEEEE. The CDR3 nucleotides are TGTGCCAGCAGCTCGTGGGGGACAGGGGGCAAAGCTTTCTTT. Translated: CASSSWGTGGKAFF.

CDR3 sequence (DNA): TGTGCCACCAGCCCTCCTACCAGGTTTAATGAAAAACTGTTTTTT. Translation: CATSPPTRFNEKLFF. The rearrangement links TRBV15 to TRBJ1-4; D is ambiguous. CDR3 length equals 15 residues. The V gene's germline CDR1 is LNHNV and CDR2 YYDKDF (reference sequence). V was clipped by 5 bases and J by 4 bases, with 14 bases between them.

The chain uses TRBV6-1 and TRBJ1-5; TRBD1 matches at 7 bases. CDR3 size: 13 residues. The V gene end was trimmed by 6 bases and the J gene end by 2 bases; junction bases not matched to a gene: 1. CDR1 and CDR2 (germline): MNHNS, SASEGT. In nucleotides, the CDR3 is TGTGCCAGCAGGGGGACAGGCAATCAGCCCCAGCATTTT. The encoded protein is CASRGTGNQPQHF.

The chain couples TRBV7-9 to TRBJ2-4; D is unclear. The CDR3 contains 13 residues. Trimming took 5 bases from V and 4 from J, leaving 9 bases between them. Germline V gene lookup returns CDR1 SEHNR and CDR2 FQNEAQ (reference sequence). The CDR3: CASSAFEKNIQYF. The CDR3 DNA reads TGTGCCAGCAGCGCCTTTGAGAAAAACATTCAGTACTTC.